The 18 T cell receptor beta chains in this list originate from one sample, sequenced in a study of blood T cells in healthy people across ages. Primed by a sample-barcoded 5' primer and a J-beta primer mix, a second PCR proceeded for 7 to 11 cycles. TCRdb used MiXCR to reprocess the 5' RACE reads, holding one entry per CDR3 protein. Of about a million distinct CDR3 sequences listed, about 48% were seen once; the top ten hold about an eighth. The sequencing sample was made of blood. All receptors come from a man aged 30 to 45 in good health.

This clonotype was seen more than once but under ten times. This chain links TRBV27 with TRBJ2-4; D possibly corresponds to TRBD2 (5 bases). The J call is in doubt because the DNA end fits TRBJ2-7 better. The CDR3 is 13 amino acids. CDR1 is MNHEY, CDR2 SMNVEV, per germline (reference sequence). CDR3 bases: TGTGCCAGCAGTGTGCCCGGGGTGGACGAGCAGTACTTC. Translating it yields CASSVPGVDEQYF.

V gene TRBV6-5 combines with J gene TRBJ1-2; a weak D match, TRBD1 (5 bases). Trimming removed 2 bases at V and 4 bases at J, with 8 bases between. The germline CDR1 and CDR2 sequences are MNHEY and SVGAGI. The CDR3 is 13 amino acids. The CDR3 coding sequence is TGTGCCAGCAGTTACGGACACCCCTATGGCTACACCTTC. Translation: CASSYGHPYGYTF.

The chain carries TRBV5-1 and TRBJ1-4; D possibly corresponds to TRBD1 (5 bases). The CDR3 loop spans 13 amino acids. Trimming took 2 bases from V and 8 from J, leaving 10 bases between them. Per the germline V gene, CDR1 is SGHRS and CDR2 is YFSETQ. This CDR3 is CASSFTRGEKLFF. CDR3 in DNA: TGCGCCAGCAGCTTTACAAGGGGAGAAAAACTGTTTTTT.

The genes are TRBV21-1 and TRBJ2-5; the table gives TRBD2 as D, unverified against the DNA. The J call may be wrong; the DNA end is better matched by TRBJ2-7. TRBV21-1 is reported as a pseudogene. The CDR3 is made up of 17 amino acids. CDR3 loop: CASSKVPSGGKSYEQYF. CDR3 nucleotide sequence: TGTGCCAGCAGCAAAGTCCCTAGCGGGGGGAAATCCTACGAGCAGTACTTC.

The chain employs TRBV29-1 and TRBJ2-7; D not certain. V was shortened by 4 bases and J by 1 base, with 11 bases between the two germline ends. The CDR3 has 13 residues. The germline V gene encodes CDR1 SQVTM and CDR2 ANQGSEA. CDR3 bases: TGCAGCGTTGTAGCAGCTTCTTCCTACGAGCAGTACTTC. It translates to CSVVAASSYEQYF.

Ten or more counts support this clonotype. The chain is built from TRBV12-3 or TRBV12-4 and TRBJ2-5; 7 nucleotides align to TRBD1. V trimming: 1 base; J trimming: 7 bases; junction bases outside the gene matches: 9. The CDR3 totals 15 residues. The CDR3 reads CASSLDRGLSGTQYF. The DNA of the CDR3 is TGTGCCAGCAGTTTAGACAGGGGCCTGTCCGGGACCCAGTACTTC.

This rearrangement joins TRBV27 to TRBJ1-1; D unresolved. The CDR3 loop spans 13 amino acids. Between the trimmed V and J ends, which lost 8 bases and 0 bases, there was a span of 10 bases. Germline V gene sequence: CDR1 MNHEY, CDR2 SMNVEV (reference sequence). CDR3 amino acids: CASARGMNTEAFF. The CDR3 nucleotides are TGTGCCAGCGCGCGGGGTATGAACACTGAAGCTTTCTTT.

The V call is TRBV9, the J call TRBJ2-1; 13 nucleotides agree with TRBD2. Germline lookup yields CDR1 SGDLS and CDR2 YYNGEE. Trimming took 3 bases from V and 3 from J; bases not matched to a gene: 9. The CDR3 sequence is 18 residues long. Here the CDR3 reads CASSAGGTSGGGYNEQFF. The CDR3 coding sequence is TGTGCCAGCAGCGCCGGCGGAACTAGCGGGGGGGGCTACAATGAGCAGTTCTTC.

This clonotype was counted between two and nine times. The chain carries TRBV12-5 and TRBJ2-5; 9 bases fit TRBD2. Germline V gives CDR1 LGHNT, CDR2 FRNRAP. J gave up 5 bases and V 5 bases, and 6 bases lay outside the gene matches. There are 14 residues in the CDR3. CDR3 sequence reads: CASGGSGGLETQYF. The DNA of the CDR3 is TGTGCTAGTGGTGGTAGCGGGGGTCTGGAGACCCAGTACTTC.

The gene calls are TRBV7-6 and TRBJ2-4; TRBD2 agrees at 9 bases. The closer fit of TRBJ2-5 to the DNA end suggests the J call may be wrong. There are 15 residues in the CDR3. Germline assignment: CDR1 SGHVS and CDR2 FNYEAQ. CDR3 protein: CASSLVLAGKETQYF. DNA for the CDR3: TGTGCCAGCAGCTTAGTGCTAGCGGGGAAAGAGACCCAGTACTTC.

The chain links TRBV6-4 to TRBJ1-2; no clear D. This CDR3 contains 14 residues. CDR1 MRHNA and CDR2 SNTAGT come from the germline V gene. V lost 4 bases to trimming and J lost 4 bases, with 13 bases between them. The CDR3 DNA sequence: TGTGCCAGCAGTGCGGGAACAGCAACCTATGGCTACACCTTC. Its translation is CASSAGTATYGYTF.

V usage is TRBV3-1 and J usage is TRBJ2-7, with a possible D match to TRBD2 (6 bases). CDR1 and CDR2 (germline): LGHDT, YNNKEL (reference sequence). This CDR3 has 16 amino acids. With 0 bases removed from V and 2 bases from J, the gap between germline ends came to 14 bases. CDR3 nucleotide sequence: TGTGCCAGCAGCCAAGAGGAGGGGCCCACCACCTACGAGCAGTACTTC. This gives the protein CASSQEEGPTTYEQYF.

This clonotype appeared many times. The chain links TRBV10-3 to TRBJ2-3; D not certain. Germline V gene lookup returns CDR1 ENHRY and CDR2 SYGVKD. The CDR3 contains 13 residues. The V and J ends lost 3 bases and 4 bases respectively, with 8 bases between them. The CDR3 sequence: CAISDTRADTQYF. For the CDR3, the DNA is TGTGCCATCAGTGATACCCGGGCAGATACGCAGTATTTT.

The chain joins TRBV7-9 to TRBJ1-1; maybe TRBD1 (5 bases). Trimming removed 5 bases at V and 6 bases at J, with 13 bases between. Germline CDR1 and CDR2: SEHNR and FQNEAQ (reference sequence). This CDR3 spans 13 amino acids. In DNA, the CDR3 is TGTGCCAGCAGCATAACGGGGGGGGCTGAAGCTTTCTTT. The encoded protein is CASSITGGAEAFF.

With regard to this clonotype: One base away lies a much larger clone, so this may be a sequencing read error. This rearrangement joins TRBV9 to TRBJ2-6; no reliable D call. The CDR3 spans 14 residues. Per the germline V gene, CDR1 is SGDLS and CDR2 is YYNGEE. The CDR3 nucleotides are TGTGCCGGCAGCCCGCACTCTGGGGCCAACGTCCTGACTTTC. As protein: CAGSPHSGANVLTF.

The V gene is TRBV5-1, the J gene TRBJ1-2; 9 nucleotides line up with TRBD1. Germline V gene lookup returns CDR1 SGHRS and CDR2 YFSETQ. CDR3 length equals 15 residues. J gave up 4 bases and V 4 bases, and 8 bases lay outside the gene matches. CDR3 DNA: TGCGCCAGCAGCCCTGCGGGGACAGGGCCCTATGGCTACACCTTC. As protein: CASSPAGTGPYGYTF.

This clonotype has just a few counts. CDR3 region: CASSVRTNQETQYF. For the CDR3, the DNA is TGTGCCAGCAGCGTCCGGACTAACCAAGAGACCCAGTACTTC. This sequence joins TRBV7-9 and TRBJ2-5; D perhaps matches TRBD2 (6 bases). Deletions cut 5 bases from V and 0 bases from J, with 10 bases between. Looked up from germline, CDR1 is SEHNR and CDR2 is FQNEAQ (reference sequence). The CDR3 consists of 14 residues. Complete variable domain (other parts from reference TRBV7-9 and TRBJ2-5): DTGVSQNPRHKITKRGQNVTFRCDPISEHNRLYWYRQTLGQGPEFLTYFQNEAQLEKSRLLSDRFSAERPKGSFSTLEIQRTEQGDSAMYLCASSVRTNQETQYFGPGTRLLVL.

V usage is TRBV24-1 and J usage is TRBJ2-3; no definite D call. In germline, CDR1 is KGHDR, CDR2 SFDVKD. The length of the CDR3 is 17 residues. V was cut by 1 base and J by 4 bases, with 17 bases left in between. Written as DNA, the CDR3 is TGTGCCACCAGTGATTTAGACGGAGAAACCCTCCCAGATACGCAGTATTTT. Translation gives CATSDLDGETLPDTQYF.